This TCR beta chain was recovered during a study of cytomegalovirus exposure and HLA in healthy donors. Overall study findings and caveats: Presence/absence analyses treated sequencing depth as roughly uniform across donors. Excluded were some V segments that proved indistinguishable, including TRBV6-2 and TRBV6-3. Trimming of TCR beta V- and J-genes showed a link, identified in a later analysis, to a missense DCLRE1C variant.

The PCR contained 60 Vbeta and 13 Jbeta primers. Measured with immunoSEQ multiplex PCR; TCRdb has only the in-frame clones, and not every one. The sample holds about 94,000 clones, approximately 76% seen once. As to this clone: Its antigen is currently unknown.

CDR3 length equals 15 residues. V shed 4 bases, J shed 7 bases, and the junction held 10 bases outside the gene matches. Germline-derived CDR1 and CDR2 are SGHNT and YYREEE (reference sequence). This receptor was identified in a man between 35 and 55 years old in good health and CMV-seropositive. The sequencing sample was made of PBMCs. The V call is TRBV5-4, the J call TRBJ2-7, with 11 positions matching TRBD1. The chain's CDR3 is CASSNRDRGVGEQYF. The CDR3 region has the DNA TGTGCCAGCAGCAACCGGGACAGGGGGGTGGGGGAGCAGTACTTC. Variable domain in full (rest from reference TRBV5-4 and TRBJ2-7): ETGVTQSPTHLIKTRGQQVTLRCSSQSGHNTVSWYQQALGQGPQFIFQYYREEENGRGNFPPRFSGLQFPNYSSELNVNALELDDSALYLCASSNRDRGVGEQYFGPGTRLTVT.